Listed below are T cell receptor beta chains from one sample, sequenced in a study of blood T cell repertoires in COVID-19. Using immunoSEQ multiplex PCR, the repertoire was profiled, and TCRdb retains in-frame clones only, with some absent. The sample shows 80,000 to 100,000 clones, about four fifths of them seen only once. Source material: peripheral blood. Receptors originate from a man aged 70 or older with acute or convalescent COVID-19. Each CDR3 is given with its conserved first and last residue. A D gene is named only where the DNA matches it firmly. Some rows have no size entry. The others give once, few or many, or a class for an expanded clone.

abundance: .; v_gene: TRBV5-1; j_gene: TRBJ2-6; d_gene: TRBD1; CDR3aa: CASSRDRSSSGANVLTF; CDR3nt: TGCGCCAGCAGCCGGGACAGGAGTAGCTCTGGGGCCAACGTCCTGACTTTC
abundance: .; v_gene: TRBV12-3/TRBV12-4; j_gene: TRBJ1-2; d_gene: .; CDR3aa: CASSKGFGYTF; CDR3nt: TGTGCCAGCAGCAAGGGGTTTGGCTACACCTTC
abundance: few; v_gene: TRBV28; j_gene: TRBJ1-2; d_gene: .; CDR3aa: CASSLQNYGYTF; CDR3nt: TGTGCCAGCAGTTTACAAAACTATGGCTACACCTTC
abundance: once; v_gene: TRBV2; j_gene: TRBJ1-1; d_gene: .; CDR3aa: CASIRQVGNTEAFF; CDR3nt: TGTGCCAGCATACGACAGGTGGGGAACACTGAAGCTTTCTTT
abundance: .; v_gene: TRBV23-1; j_gene: TRBJ1-5; d_gene: .; CDR3aa: CASSQSNLKGGQPQHF; CDR3nt: TGCGCCAGCAGTCAATCGAACCTCAAGGGAGGCCAGCCCCAGCATTTT
abundance: .; v_gene: TRBV9; j_gene: TRBJ1-4; d_gene: TRBD1; CDR3aa: CASSAAGTGHEKLFF; CDR3nt: TGTGCCAGCAGCGCGGCCGGGACAGGGCACGAAAAACTGTTTTTT
abundance: .; v_gene: TRBV30; j_gene: TRBJ1-1; d_gene: TRBD1; CDR3aa: CAWRGTGGEINTEAFF; CDR3nt: TGTGCCTGGAGGGGGACAGGCGGTGAAATAAACACTGAAGCTTTCTTT
abundance: .; v_gene: TRBV28; j_gene: TRBJ1-3; d_gene: .; CDR3aa: CASSLRTASSGNTIYF; CDR3nt: TGTGCCAGCAGTTTACGGACAGCAAGCTCTGGAAACACCATATATTTT
abundance: .; v_gene: TRBV9; j_gene: TRBJ2-7; d_gene: TRBD2; CDR3aa: CASSVSLAGGPEQYF; CDR3nt: TGTGCCAGCAGCGTGTCCCTAGCGGGAGGCCCCGAGCAGTACTTC
abundance: .; v_gene: TRBV28; j_gene: TRBJ1-3; d_gene: .; CDR3aa: CASSPTGIYSGNTIYF; CDR3nt: TGTGCCAGCAGTCCTACAGGGATATACTCTGGAAACACCATATATTTT
abundance: .; v_gene: TRBV16; j_gene: TRBJ1-2; d_gene: .; CDR3aa: CASSQSRYGYTF; CDR3nt: TGTGCCAGCAGCCAATCGAGGTATGGCTACACCTTC
abundance: .; v_gene: TRBV19; j_gene: TRBJ2-7; d_gene: .; CDR3aa: CASSPQRSLISYEQYF; CDR3nt: TGTGCCAGTAGTCCCCAGCGAAGCCTTATTTCCTACGAGCAGTACTTC
abundance: .; v_gene: TRBV6-5; j_gene: TRBJ1-1; d_gene: TRBD1; CDR3aa: CASSPTGLTEAFF; CDR3nt: TGTGCCAGCAGTCCGACAGGGCTCACTGAAGCTTTCTTT
abundance: .; v_gene: TRBV7-6; j_gene: TRBJ2-7; d_gene: .; CDR3aa: CASSQRRGAPTYEQYF; CDR3nt: TGTGCCAGCAGCCAACGCAGGGGGGCACCAACCTACGAGCAGTACTTC
abundance: .; v_gene: TRBV28; j_gene: TRBJ2-1; d_gene: .; CDR3aa: CASSLSQIGDYEQFF; CDR3nt: TGTGCCAGCAGTTTATCTCAGATAGGGGATTATGAGCAGTTCTTC
abundance: .; v_gene: TRBV10-3; j_gene: TRBJ2-1; d_gene: TRBD2; CDR3aa: CAISGGSYNEQFF; CDR3nt: TGTGCCATTAGCGGGGGTTCCTACAATGAGCAGTTCTTC
abundance: .; v_gene: TRBV7-2; j_gene: TRBJ2-7; d_gene: TRBD2; CDR3aa: CASSLRTSGTYEQYF; CDR3nt: TGTGCCAGCAGCTTAAGGACTAGCGGGACATACGAGCAGTACTTC
abundance: .; v_gene: TRBV7-2; j_gene: TRBJ2-1; d_gene: TRBD2; CDR3aa: CASSLSGSGSSYNEQFF; CDR3nt: TGTGCCAGCAGCTTATCAGGGAGCGGGAGTTCCTACAATGAGCAGTTCTTC
abundance: .; v_gene: TRBV27; j_gene: TRBJ1-1; d_gene: .; CDR3aa: CASSLEGGYTEAFF; CDR3nt: TGTGCCAGCAGTTTAGAGGGGGGGTACACTGAAGCTTTCTTT
abundance: .; v_gene: TRBV4-2; j_gene: TRBJ2-2; d_gene: .; CDR3aa: CASSQVGENTGELFF; CDR3nt: TGTGCCAGCAGCCAAGTGGGAGAGAACACCGGGGAGCTGTTTTTT
abundance: few; v_gene: TRBV6-6; j_gene: TRBJ2-7; d_gene: TRBD1; CDR3aa: CASVRGQGIYEQYF; CDR3nt: TGTGCCAGTGTACGGGGACAGGGCATCTACGAGCAGTACTTC
abundance: .; v_gene: TRBV23-1; j_gene: TRBJ2-1; d_gene: .; CDR3aa: CARIPPTYNEQFF; CDR3nt: TGCGCCCGAATACCGCCCACTTACAATGAGCAGTTCTTC
abundance: .; v_gene: TRBV7-9; j_gene: TRBJ2-5; d_gene: TRBD2; CDR3aa: CASSLDRGLAGTQYF; CDR3nt: TGTGCCAGCAGCTTAGATCGCGGACTAGCCGGGACCCAGTACTTC
abundance: .; v_gene: TRBV7-9; j_gene: TRBJ2-1; d_gene: TRBD1; CDR3aa: CASSVGDSRGEQFF; CDR3nt: TGTGCCAGCAGCGTGGGGGACAGTCGGGGTGAGCAGTTCTTC
abundance: .; v_gene: TRBV15; j_gene: TRBJ2-7; d_gene: TRBD2; CDR3aa: CATSRGWGGEQYF; CDR3nt: TGTGCCACCAGCAGAGGGTGGGGGGGCGAGCAGTACTTC
abundance: .; v_gene: TRBV7-2; j_gene: TRBJ1-4; d_gene: TRBD1; CDR3aa: CASSLRQGAFGNEKLFF; CDR3nt: TGTGCCAGCAGCTTACGACAGGGGGCTTTCGGTAATGAAAAACTGTTTTTT
abundance: .; v_gene: TRBV2; j_gene: TRBJ1-1; d_gene: .; CDR3aa: CASSGGGYTEAFF; CDR3nt: TGTGCCAGCAGTGGGGGAGGTTACACTGAAGCTTTCTTT
abundance: .; v_gene: TRBV27; j_gene: TRBJ2-7; d_gene: TRBD2; CDR3aa: CASSFSSGSLGEQYF; CDR3nt: TGTGCCAGCAGTTTTTCTAGCGGGAGTCTCGGAGAGCAGTACTTC
abundance: .; v_gene: TRBV20-1; j_gene: TRBJ2-2; d_gene: .; CDR3aa: CSASRRDIYTGELFF; CDR3nt: TGCAGTGCTAGTCGCCGGGACATCTACACCGGGGAGCTGTTTTTT
abundance: .; v_gene: TRBV25-1; j_gene: TRBJ1-4; d_gene: .; CDR3aa: CASSEWRGTTNEKLFF; CDR3nt: TGTGCCAGCAGTGAATGGCGAGGGACAACTAATGAAAAACTGTTTTTT
abundance: .; v_gene: TRBV29-1; j_gene: TRBJ1-2; d_gene: .; CDR3aa: CSVSAGRAGYGYTF; CDR3nt: TGCAGCGTCTCCGCCGGGAGGGCGGGCTATGGCTACACCTTC
abundance: .; v_gene: TRBV9; j_gene: TRBJ1-1; d_gene: TRBD1; CDR3aa: CASSVGGTGGSGTEAFF; CDR3nt: TGTGCCAGCAGCGTAGGTGGGACAGGGGGGAGTGGTACTGAAGCTTTCTTT
abundance: .; v_gene: TRBV5-1; j_gene: TRBJ2-2; d_gene: TRBD1; CDR3aa: CASSLAQGGTGELFF; CDR3nt: TGCGCCAGCAGCTTGGCACAGGGGGGCACCGGGGAGCTGTTTTTT
abundance: .; v_gene: TRBV7-8; j_gene: TRBJ2-7; d_gene: TRBD2; CDR3aa: CASSLGLAGSYEQYF; CDR3nt: TGTGCCAGCAGCTTAGGGCTAGCGGGAAGCTACGAGCAGTACTTC
abundance: .; v_gene: TRBV11-2; j_gene: TRBJ1-2; d_gene: TRBD1; CDR3aa: CASSPGQGGYGYTF; CDR3nt: TGTGCCAGCAGCCCGGGACAGGGAGGCTATGGCTACACCTTC
abundance: .; v_gene: TRBV6-5; j_gene: TRBJ1-1; d_gene: .; CDR3aa: CASSYRGGATEAFF; CDR3nt: TGTGCCAGCAGTTACAGGGGGGGGGCCACTGAAGCTTTCTTT
abundance: .; v_gene: TRBV2; j_gene: TRBJ2-7; d_gene: TRBD1; CDR3aa: CASSPDRPLSYEQYF; CDR3nt: TGTGCCAGCAGTCCGGACAGGCCACTCTCCTACGAGCAGTACTTC
abundance: few; v_gene: TRBV10-1; j_gene: TRBJ1-6; d_gene: TRBD1; CDR3aa: CASSRQGCKGSPLHF; CDR3nt: TGCGCCAGCAGCAGACAGGGTTGTAAAGGTTCACCCCTCCACTTT
abundance: many; v_gene: TRBV4-1; j_gene: TRBJ2-7; d_gene: .; CDR3aa: CASSRTFGGRDEQYF; CDR3nt: TGCGCCAGCAGCCGCACCTTTGGAGGGCGGGACGAGCAGTACTTC
abundance: few; v_gene: TRBV5-3; j_gene: TRBJ2-7; d_gene: TRBD1; CDR3aa: CARSLGDREPHFAYEQYF; CDR3nt: TGTGCCAGAAGCTTGGGGGACAGGGAGCCCCATTTCGCCTACGAGCAGTACTTC
abundance: .; v_gene: TRBV29-1; j_gene: TRBJ1-2; d_gene: TRBD1; CDR3aa: CSVEDDRESGYTF; CDR3nt: TGCAGCGTTGAAGATGACAGGGAAAGCGGCTACACCTTC
abundance: .; v_gene: TRBV7-2; j_gene: TRBJ2-2; d_gene: TRBD2; CDR3aa: CASSSSGQHTGELFF; CDR3nt: TGTGCCAGCAGCTCTAGCGGGCAACACACCGGGGAGCTGTTTTTT
abundance: .; v_gene: TRBV6-4; j_gene: TRBJ1-1; d_gene: TRBD1; CDR3aa: CASRLSSLGQGEAFF; CDR3nt: TGTGCCAGCAGACTTTCATCCTTGGGACAGGGAGAAGCTTTCTTT
abundance: .; v_gene: TRBV7-8; j_gene: TRBJ2-2; d_gene: TRBD1; CDR3aa: CASSLDRGHGELFF; CDR3nt: TGTGCCAGCAGCTTAGACAGGGGCCACGGGGAGCTGTTTTTT
abundance: .; v_gene: TRBV9; j_gene: TRBJ2-4; d_gene: .; CDR3aa: CASSVSGGMDKNIQYF; CDR3nt: TGTGCCAGCAGCGTATCGGGGGGCATGGACAAAAACATTCAGTACTTC
abundance: once; v_gene: TRBV2; j_gene: TRBJ1-6; d_gene: TRBD1; CDR3aa: CASSEGTWTGLNSPLHF; CDR3nt: TGTGCCAGCAGTGAAGGGACTTGGACAGGGCTTAATTCACCCCTCCACTTT
abundance: .; v_gene: TRBV6-6; j_gene: TRBJ2-7; d_gene: TRBD1; CDR3aa: CASSYSFGTGTYEQYF; CDR3nt: TGTGCCAGCAGTTACTCGTTCGGGACAGGGACCTACGAGCAGTACTTC